This is a list of T cell receptor beta chains from one sample in a study of cytomegalovirus exposure and HLA in healthy donors. Clones were read by immunoSEQ multiplex PCR, and TCRdb kept only the in-frame ones, dropping some. The repertoire holds about 130,000 clones, with around two thirds as singletons. The sequenced material came from PBMCs. These receptors all come from a human donor in good health. CDR3s include the opening cysteine and the closing phenylalanine or tryptophan. A D gene is named only where the DNA matches it firmly. Only some rows state a clone size, as once, few, many or a class for expanded clones.

j_call d_call v_call clone_size cdr3_nt cdr3_aa
TRBJ2-3 - TRBV6-6 - TGTGCCAGCACCCACCTCGACCCTCGGGCAGATACGCAGTATTTT CASTHLDPRADTQYF
TRBJ2-7 - TRBV6-5 - TGTGCCAGCAGTTACCGTGAGAGCTCCTACGAGCAGTACTTC CASSYRESSYEQYF
TRBJ2-1 TRBD1 TRBV19 - TGTGCCAGTAGTATAGACACCGGGACAGGGGGTTACAATGAGCAGTTCTTC CASSIDTGTGGYNEQFF
TRBJ2-3 TRBD1 TRBV7-9 once TGTGCCAGCAGCTTAGTTTCCGGACAGGGGGCCAATACGCAGTATTTT CASSLVSGQGANTQYF
TRBJ2-3 TRBD1 TRBV6-1 - TGTGCCAGCAGTCCGGGACAGGGATACACAGATACGCAGTATTTT CASSPGQGYTDTQYF
TRBJ2-7 TRBD2 TRBV9 - TGTGCCAGCAGCGTAGGGGTAGCGGGGGTCTACGAGCAGTACTTC CASSVGVAGVYEQYF
TRBJ1-4 - TRBV15 - TGTGCCACCAGCAGAGTCATTGAGGCTAATGAAAAACTGTTTTTT CATSRVIEANEKLFF
TRBJ1-5 - TRBV28 - TGTGCCAGCAGTTCCCGAGGGAAAGCCCAGCATTTT CASSSRGKAQHF
TRBJ2-1 TRBD2 TRBV5-1 - TGCGCCAGCAGCTCGGGACTAGCGGGAGTTCGAGAGCAGTTCTTC CASSSGLAGVREQFF
TRBJ1-5 - TRBV28 - TGTGCCAGCAGTTTCGAGAGGGGGACAACCTTTAATCAGCCCCAGCATTTT CASSFERGTTFNQPQHF
TRBJ1-2 TRBD1 TRBV7-2 - TGTGCCAGCAACAATCGGGTACAGGGGAGCCATGGCTACACCTTC CASNNRVQGSHGYTF
TRBJ2-7 TRBD1 TRBV6-1 - TGTGCCAGCAGGAAGGGGGCCCCCTACGAGCAGTACTTC CASRKGAPYEQYF
TRBJ1-2 - TRBV7-2 - TGTGCCAGCAGCACCGGGACAAACTATGGCTACACCTTC CASSTGTNYGYTF
TRBJ1-2 TRBD1 TRBV5-5 - TGTGCCAGCAGCTTGACAGGGGCCAACCTCTATGGCTACACCTTC CASSLTGANLYGYTF
TRBJ2-7 - TRBV30 few TGTGCCTGGTCGACGGAGAGCTCCTACGAGCAGTACTTC CAWSTESSYEQYF
TRBJ2-5 - TRBV7-8 few TGTGCCAGCAGCTTGAGTGGGGGCGGGAGAGGTTCAGAGACCCAGTACTTC CASSLSGGGRGSETQYF
TRBJ2-3 - TRBV4-2 - TGTGCCAGCAGCCAAGAGGGCACGGCGTTCACAGATACGCAGTATTTT CASSQEGTAFTDTQYF
TRBJ2-5 TRBD2 TRBV7-3 - TGTGCCAGCAGCCCACGGGGGGGGAAGCAAGAGACCCAGTACTTC CASSPRGGKQETQYF
TRBJ2-5 TRBD2 TRBV27 - TGTGCCAGCAGTAGAGGACTAGCGGGCCCCCAAGAGACCCAGTACTTC CASSRGLAGPQETQYF
TRBJ2-7 TRBD2 TRBV7-8 - TGTGCCAGCAGCCTACGGCTAGCGGGATTATACGAGCAGTACTTC CASSLRLAGLYEQYF
TRBJ1-1 TRBD1 TRBV28 few TGTGCCAGCGACAGGGGGAGTTTCGCTGAAGCTTTCTTT CASDRGSFAEAFF
TRBJ2-5 TRBD2 TRBV2 - TGTGCCAGCAGCGTACGATGGGGGGGGGAGACCCAGTACTTC CASSVRWGGETQYF
TRBJ2-5 TRBD1 TRBV28 - TGTGCCAGCAGTTTAAGGCAGGGGGCAGGGGAGACCCAGTACTTC CASSLRQGAGETQYF
TRBJ1-1 - TRBV11-1 - TGTGCCAGCAGTTCCTCACAGGGCGTAAGCACTGAAGCTTTCTTT CASSSSQGVSTEAFF
TRBJ2-7 TRBD1 TRBV13 - TGTGCCAGCAGCAGAGACCAGGGGGTGGGCTCCTACGAGCAGTACTTC CASSRDQGVGSYEQYF
TRBJ2-5 TRBD1 TRBV6-5 - TGTGCCAGGGTGCAGGGGGAAGAGACCCAGTACTTC CARVQGEETQYF
TRBJ1-2 TRBD1 TRBV7-9 - TGTGCCAGCAGTTCCGGGACAGCATCCTATGGCTACACCTTC CASSSGTASYGYTF
TRBJ1-5 TRBD1 TRBV5-6 - TGTGCCAGCAGCTTGAATACGGGACAGGGCGATCAGCCCCAGCATTTT CASSLNTGQGDQPQHF
TRBJ2-1 TRBD1 TRBV7-2 - TGTGCCAGCAGCCCCAGCATTGGGGGACAGGCCTACAATGAGCAGTTCTTC CASSPSIGGQAYNEQFF
TRBJ1-5 TRBD1 TRBV28 - TGTGCCAGCAGTTACCCAGGGGGCGGGGGTCAGCCCCAGCATTTT CASSYPGGGGQPQHF
TRBJ2-1 TRBD2 TRBV7-6 - TGTGCCAGCAGCCCGGCGGGGGGGTTTAGGGCTGAGCAGTTCTTC CASSPAGGFRAEQFF
TRBJ1-1 - TRBV7-9 - TGTGCCAGCAGCCCAAGGACAGACGAAGCTTTCTTT CASSPRTDEAFF
TRBJ2-7 - TRBV19 - TGTGCCAGTAGTATCGCTCAGGCAGGCCCCTACGAGCAGTACTTC CASSIAQAGPYEQYF
TRBJ2-3 - TRBV7-2 - TGTGCCAGCAGCTTAGGGGGCTATAGCACAGATACGCAGTATTTT CASSLGGYSTDTQYF
TRBJ2-7 TRBD2 TRBV5-4 - TGTGCCAGCAGCTTGGGTCGGGGGGGGTACGAGCAGTACTTC CASSLGRGGYEQYF
TRBJ2-1 - TRBV5-6 once TGTGTCAGCAGCCCCTCTCCGTTCAATGAGCAGTTCTTC CVSSPSPFNEQFF
TRBJ1-5 - TRBV6-5 - TGTGCCAGCAGTTACGGGGGGGGCCATCAGCCCCAGCATTTT CASSYGGGHQPQHF
TRBJ2-7 TRBD2 TRBV28 - TGTGCCAGCAGCCCGGGACTAATTCCCTACGAGCAGTACTTC CASSPGLIPYEQYF
TRBJ1-6 - TRBV6-5 once TGTGCCAGCTGCGGACAGCCTTATAATTCACCCCTCCACTTT CASCGQPYNSPLHF
TRBJ2-3 TRBD2 TRBV4-2 few TGTGCCAGCAGCCAAGGGCCTGGGACTACTAGCACAGATACGCAGTATTTT CASSQGPGTTSTDTQYF